This TCR beta chain was recovered during a study of CD8 T cells in ankylosing spondylitis. General observations from the study: There was a TCR beta motif, made of eight highly homologous variants, that appeared characteristic of ankylosing spondylitis blood. Reportedly, matched ankylosing spondylitis synovial fluid was significantly enriched for disease-linked clones. In the blood and synovial fluid of reactive arthritis, some motif variants had been previously reported.

V shed 0 bases, J shed 4 bases, and the junction held 11 bases outside the gene matches. CDR1 and CDR2 (germline): DFQATT, SNEGSKA (reference sequence). This CDR3 is 16 amino acids long. TCRdb processed the 5' RACE reads anew with MiXCR; each CDR3 protein has one entry. The sample includes about 840,000 distinct CDR3 sequences, over 9.5% seen only once; the top ten take about 0.49%. This clonotype has more than one count but fewer than ten. The target antigen is unknown. The chain recombines TRBV20-1 with TRBJ2-5, with TRBD1 matching over 7 bases. Sequencing was carried out using blood, either unsorted or a sorted T cell fraction (not recorded which). This receptor was taken from a male donor with ankylosing spondylitis. CDR3: CSARDVRRQGRETQYF. CDR3 bases: TGCAGTGCTAGAGATGTCCGGCGACAGGGCCGAGAGACCCAGTACTTC.